The present T cell receptor beta chain was sequenced within a study of T cell responses to AZD1222 COVID-19 vaccine. V trimming: 1 base; J trimming: 3 bases; junction bases outside the gene matches: 3. The CDR3 totals 15 residues. From germline, CDR1 is SGHRS and CDR2 YFSETQ. Libraries were prepared by immunoSEQ multiplex PCR; TCRdb keeps only in-frame clonotypes and omits some of them. The repertoire holds around 110,000 clones, with 70% to 90% as singletons. The input for sequencing was peripheral blood, taken on day 0 of MenACWY control vaccination. This TCR was recovered from an adult in good health. V is TRBV5-1 and J is TRBJ2-2, with 7 nucleotides matching TRBD1. The CDR3 loop reads CASSLSDRDTGELFF. CDR3 DNA: TGCGCCAGCAGCTTGTCTGACAGGGACACCGGGGAGCTGTTTTTT.